These T cell receptor beta chains were read from a single sample in a study of blood T cells in healthy people across ages. TCRdb independently ran MiXCR on the 5' RACE reads; one entry per CDR3 protein. The profile shows 650,000 to 1,000,000 distinct CDR3 sequences, roughly 40% of them singletons. Specimen: blood. The receptors come from a man between 18 and 35 years old in good health. CDR3s include the opening cysteine and the closing phenylalanine or tryptophan. D genes are given only for firm matches. Size tells how often a clone was seen (once, few, many) or the class of an expanded clone, and some rows leave it out.

TRBJ2-7 | NA | few | TRBV7-2 | CASSPGYVRFPFSYEQYF | TGTGCCAGCAGCCCCGGATATGTCAGGTTCCCTTTTTCTTACGAGCAGTACTTC
TRBJ2-3 | NA | few | TRBV13 | CAIRTGSTQYF | TGTGCCATCAGAACAGGGTCTACGCAGTATTTT
TRBJ1-2 | NA | few | TRBV20-1 | CSARRTDRYGYTF | TGCAGTGCTAGGAGGACAGACCGCTATGGCTACACCTTC
TRBJ2-7 | NA | many | TRBV7-9 | CASSLPGDEQYF | TGTGCCAGCAGCTTGCCCGGGGACGAGCAGTACTTC
TRBJ1-2 | TRBD1 | NA | TRBV2 | CAGGQGSTGGYTF | TGTGCCGGGGGACAGGGCTCAACGGGAGGCTACACCTTC
TRBJ2-1 | TRBD1 | NA | TRBV27 | CASSSPGTANEQFF | TGTGCCAGCAGTTCGCCCGGGACAGCGAATGAGCAGTTCTTC
TRBJ1-1 | NA | few | TRBV14 | CASSQDLGTTAFF | TGTGCCAGCAGCCAAGATCTCGGGACAACAGCTTTCTTT
TRBJ2-1 | NA | NA | TRBV7-9 | CARSPGDNYEQFF | TGTGCCCGCAGCCCCGGGGACAACTACGAGCAGTTCTTC
TRBJ1-4 | NA | once | TRBV28 | CASRRVWYFTTNKKLFF | TGTGCCAGCCGGAGAGTTTGGTACTTCACAACTAATAAAAAACTGTTTTTT
TRBJ2-1 | TRBD2 | many | TRBV4-2 | CASSQDGAGEYNEQFF | TGTGCCAGCAGCCAAGATGGAGCGGGAGAGTACAATGAGCAGTTCTTC
TRBJ2-1 | NA | NA | TRBV4-3 | CASSQQGKYEQIF | TGCGCCAGCAGCCAACAAGGGAAGTATGAGCAGATCTTC
TRBJ2-5 | NA | NA | TRBV20-1 | CSARDGILQGRQTQYF | TGCAGTGCTAGAGATGGAATTTTACAGGGGAGGCAGACCCAGTACTTC
TRBJ2-4 | NA | many | TRBV14 | CASSQEGRIAKNIQYF | TGTGCCAGCAGCCAAGAGGGTAGGATAGCCAAAAACATTCAGTACTTC
TRBJ1-3 | NA | NA | TRBV4-3 | CAGSQGSGNTIYF | TGCGCCGGCAGCCAAGGTTCTGGAAACACCATATATTTT
TRBJ2-1 | TRBD1 | few | TRBV7-9 | CASSPLDRGGEQFF | TGTGCCAGCAGCCCCCTGGACAGGGGGGGTGAGCAGTTCTTC
TRBJ2-7 | TRBD2 | few | TRBV6-5 | CASSYCSGGESYEQYF | TGTGCCAGCAGTTACTGTAGCGGGGGGGAATCCTACGAGCAGTACTTC
TRBJ2-5 | NA | many | TRBV10-3 | CAIRSGDQETQYF | TGTGCCATCAGGTCAGGGGACCAAGAGACCCAGTACTTC
TRBJ1-1 | NA | NA | TRBV6-7 | CAGLLGAQRTEAFF | TGTGCCGGCCTTCTAGGGGCGCAGAGAACTGAAGCTTTCTTT
TRBJ2-3 | TRBD2 | NA | TRBV7-2 | CTSIVASGSDTQYF | TGTACCAGCATCGTGGCTAGCGGCTCAGATACGCAGTATTTT
TRBJ1-1 | TRBD1 | few | TRBV12-3/TRBV12-4 | CASSPIQGEGDTEAFF | TGTGCCAGCAGCCCGATACAGGGGGAAGGGGACACTGAAGCTTTCTTT
TRBJ2-5 | TRBD2 | few | TRBV4-1 | CASSQVGLARETQYF | TGCGCCAGCAGCCAAGTAGGACTAGCGAGAGAGACCCAGTACTTC
TRBJ2-3 | TRBD2 | NA | TRBV20-1 | CSARDISGRGTDTQYF | TGCAGTGCTAGAGATATAAGCGGGAGGGGCACAGATACGCAGTATTTT